This TCR beta chain derives from a study of response to subunit inactivated influenza vaccine. Findings of the study overall: With each seasonal influenza vaccination, the authors suggested, few new T cells are recruited.

TCRdb re-called the RT-PCR reads with MiXCR, one entry per CDR3 protein. The table lists about 700,000 distinct CDR3 sequences, about 14% of them singletons, with 5.5% to 7% in the top ten. With respect to this clonotype: Its target is unknown. One end of the junction varies from germline; a read error may be responsible.

Germline CDR1 and CDR2: MNHEY and SVGEGT. This CDR3 comprises 15 residues. Specimen: PBMCs from blood, collected around two weeks before vaccination. The TCR was taken from a man in his fifties or sixties who received an inactivated influenza vaccine. This chain links TRBV6-2 or TRBV6-3 with TRBJ2-5; D may be TRBD1 (6 bases). CDR3 coding DNA: TGTGCCAGCACCTCTTCCCTCTGGGGACAAGAGACCCAGAACTTC. It translates to CASTSSLWGQETQNF.